The 19 T cell receptor beta chains listed next were all sequenced from one sample in a study of blood T cell repertoires in COVID-19. The protocol was immunoSEQ multiplex PCR, while the TCRdb copy is restricted to in-frame clones and leaves out a portion. The table has about 480,000 clones, roughly 87% seen once; the top ten hold 0.75% to 0.9%. The sequencing sample was made of peripheral blood. Every receptor here comes from a man in his late teens or twenties with COVID-19, enrolled during active disease.

This chain links TRBV7-2 with TRBJ2-3; D call uncertain. Germline lookup yields CDR1 SGHTA and CDR2 FQGNSA. V was cut by 5 bases and J by 4 bases, with 7 bases left in between. The CDR3 extends over 12 amino acids. The DNA of the CDR3 is TGTGCCAGCAGCGTCCTGTCAGATACGCAGTATTTT. This translates into CASSVLSDTQYF.

J is TRBJ2-2 and V is TRBV3-1 (or the pseudogene TRBV3-2), with TRBD2 identical over 14 bases. Germline assignment: CDR1 LGHDT and CDR2 YNNKEL (reference sequence). V was clipped by 1 base and J by 6 bases; unmatched bases: 4. The CDR3 contains 17 residues. The CDR3 nucleotides read TGTGCCAGCAGCCAAGCGGGACTAGCGGGAGCACCCGGGGAGCTGTTTTTT. This sequence encodes CASSQAGLAGAPGELFF.

This chain links TRBV18 with TRBJ2-5, with 7 positions matching TRBD1. CDR1 and CDR2 (germline): KGHSH, LQKENI. The CDR3 is 17 residues long. After removal of 2 bases from V and 1 base from J, the junction contained 10 bases not matched to a gene. The CDR3 DNA sequence: TGTGCCAGCTCACCATACGGGGACAGAGAAGTCCAAGAGACCCAGTACTTC. Encoded protein: CASSPYGDREVQETQYF.

This CDR3 is CASSSGTGEGQYF. As DNA, the CDR3 is TGTGCCAGCAGCTCAGGAACAGGGGAAGGGCAGTACTTC. The V call is TRBV7-9, the J call TRBJ2-7; 7 bases align to TRBD1. Looked up from germline, CDR1 is SEHNR and CDR2 is FQNEAQ (reference sequence). Unmatched junction bases numbered 9, after V lost 4 bases and J lost 9 bases. The CDR3 length is 13 residues.

V is TRBV7-2 and J is TRBJ2-1; the match to TRBD2 covers 11 bases. The germline V gene encodes CDR1 SGHTA and CDR2 FQGNSA. Unmatched junction bases numbered 12, after V lost 4 bases and J lost 10 bases. The CDR3 consists of 16 residues. In nucleotides, the CDR3 is TGTGCCAGCAGCTCCTATAGCGGGAGGGCCGAAGGGGAGCAGTTCTTC. This encodes CASSSYSGRAEGEQFF.

This chain uses TRBV12-3 or TRBV12-4 with TRBJ1-6; no clear D. The CDR3 covers 11 residues. Trimming stripped 11 bases from V and 9 bases from J, with 11 bases between. CDR3 residues: CAGLSRSPLHF. DNA of the CDR3: TGTGCCGGACTTTCCCGTTCACCCCTCCACTTT.

The chain is built from TRBV6-5 and TRBJ2-1; D is uncertain. CDR3 length: 12 residues. The ends were cut back, 8 bases at V and 5 bases at J, with 10 bases in the middle. Germline V gives CDR1 MNHEY, CDR2 SVGAGI. The CDR3 region is CASSRLNNEQFF. The CDR3 DNA reads TGTGCCAGCTCCAGACTCAACAATGAGCAGTTCTTC.

The chain uses TRBV5-4 and TRBJ1-1; possibly TRBD1 for D (5 bases). The CDR3 has 14 amino acids. Trimming shortened V by 4 bases and J by 2 bases, and 12 bases separated the two germline ends. Germline V gene sequence: CDR1 SGHNT, CDR2 YYREEE (reference sequence). The DNA of the CDR3 is TGTGCCAGCAGCCACCCGACAGTCAACACTGAAGCTTTCTTT. Protein sequence: CASSHPTVNTEAFF.

The chain is built from TRBV19 and TRBJ2-1; weak D call: TRBD2 (6 bases). Germline CDR1 LNHDA, CDR2 SQIVND (reference sequence). The CDR3 contains 15 residues. Between the trimmed V and J ends, which lost 3 bases and 5 bases, there was a span of 14 bases. This chain's CDR3 is CASSILRGAHNEQFF. The CDR3 DNA sequence: TGTGCCAGTAGTATCCTGCGGGGCGCCCACAATGAGCAGTTCTTC.

The chain employs TRBV5-1 and TRBJ2-7; D is ambiguous. Germline values: CDR1 SGHRS, CDR2 YFSETQ. V was cut by 1 base and J by 5 bases, with 10 bases left in between. The CDR3 runs 13 residues. This CDR3 is CASSLRVLDEQYF. The CDR3 DNA follows: TGCGCCAGCAGCTTGAGAGTACTCGACGAGCAGTACTTC.

The chain recombines TRBV11-2 with TRBJ2-2; unclear D gene. Germline V gene lookup returns CDR1 SGHAT and CDR2 FQNNGV. Trimming took 3 bases from V and 5 from J, leaving 7 bases between them. The CDR3 sequence is 13 residues long. CDR3 bases: TGTGCCAGCAGCTTTCGGTGGACCGGGGAGCTGTTTTTT. The encoded protein is CASSFRWTGELFF.

The V call is TRBV6-5, the J call TRBJ2-1, with a weak D call TRBD2 (5 bases). Germline values: CDR1 MNHEY, CDR2 SVGAGI. The CDR3 has 15 amino acids. V was shortened by 1 base and J by 0 bases, with 7 bases between the two germline ends. The CDR3 here is CASSYYGDSYNEQFF. The CDR3 coding sequence is TGTGCCAGCAGTTACTACGGGGACTCCTACAATGAGCAGTTCTTC.

DNA for the CDR3: TGTGCCAGCAGCAAGGGACTACCCTACAATGAGCAGTTCTTC. It codes for CASSKGLPYNEQFF. The rearrangement uses TRBV5-5 and TRBJ2-1; 7 bases line up with TRBD2. Germline CDR1 SGHKS, CDR2 YYEKEE (reference sequence). CDR3 length: 14 residues. Trimming removed 4 bases from V and 2 bases from J; junction bases left unmatched: 3.

The gene calls are TRBV2 and TRBJ2-5, with 15 nucleotides matching TRBD2. After removal of 6 bases from V and 4 bases from J, the junction contained 3 bases not matched to a gene. Germline V gene lookup returns CDR1 SNHLY and CDR2 FYNNEI. CDR3 size: 15 residues. The chain's CDR3 is CASSWTSGGGETQYF. CDR3 sequence (DNA): TGTGCCAGCAGCTGGACTAGCGGGGGGGGAGAGACCCAGTACTTC.

The rearrangement joins TRBV5-4 to TRBJ2-1; 7 bases agree with TRBD2. Germline CDR1 is SGHNT and CDR2 is YYREEE (reference sequence). The V segment lost 4 bases and the J segment 4 bases; nucleotides outside the gene matches: 8. The CDR3 has 15 amino acids. The CDR3 loop reads CASSAGVVKYNEQFF. In nucleotides, the CDR3 is TGTGCCAGCAGCGCGGGGGTTGTCAAATACAATGAGCAGTTCTTC.

The chain has TRBV28 and TRBJ1-5; 8 positions agree with TRBD1. The CDR3 totals 14 residues. CDR1 is MDHEN and CDR2 is SYDVKM in the germline V gene. Unmatched junction bases numbered 7, after V lost 4 bases and J lost 8 bases. The CDR3 reads CASSSGQGTEPQHF. CDR3 bases: TGTGCCAGCAGTTCTGGACAGGGAACAGAGCCCCAGCATTTT.

The V gene is TRBV12-5, the J gene TRBJ2-7; tentative D call: TRBD2 (5 bases). The CDR3 covers 16 residues. CDR1 is LGHNT and CDR2 is FRNRAP in the germline V gene. V lost 0 bases and J 3 bases, leaving 15 bases between the germline ends. CDR3 loop: CASGLVLGKDYYEQYF. Written as DNA, the CDR3 is TGTGCTAGTGGTTTGGTACTCGGCAAAGACTACTACGAGCAGTACTTC.

The chain's CDR3 is CASNPDGFTYEQYF. DNA of the CDR3: TGTGCCAGCAATCCTGACGGGTTTACCTACGAGCAGTACTTC. The gene calls are TRBV2 and TRBJ2-7; the D is unclear. There are 14 residues in the CDR3. Germline V CDR1 and CDR2: SNHLY, FYNNEI. V shed 7 bases and J shed 2 bases, with 15 bases lying between them.

The rearrangement links TRBV9 to TRBJ2-3, with 12 bases that match TRBD2. Germline V CDR1 and CDR2: SGDLS, YYNGEE. Trimming cost V 2 bases and J 5 bases; bases outside gene matches: 6. This CDR3 has 16 amino acids. The CDR3 region is CASSVSSGRAQDTQYF. CDR3 in DNA: TGTGCCAGCAGCGTTTCTAGCGGGAGGGCCCAAGATACGCAGTATTTT. The full variable domain, rest sourced from reference TRBV9 and TRBJ2-3, is DSGVTQTPKHLITATGQRVTLRCSPRSGDLSVYWYQQSLDQGLQFLIQYYNGEERAKGNILERFSAQQFPDLHSELNLSSLELGDSALYFCASSVSSGRAQDTQYFGPGTRLTVL.